This T cell receptor (beta chain) is drawn from a study of Ad26.COV2.S vaccination and SARS-CoV-2 variants. Looking at the study overall: Ad26.COV2.S was injected intramuscularly once or twice, 56 days apart.

The CDR3 has 12 residues. The V gene lost 6 bases and the J gene lost 5 bases, with 13 bases spanning the gap. Germline lookup yields CDR1 SQVTM and CDR2 ANQGSEA. TCRdb keeps only in-frame clones here, not all; method: immunoSEQ multiplex PCR. Among roughly 390,000 clones listed, roughly nine tenths were seen once. Treatment reported: around 19 received Ad26.COV2.S at low or high dose, single or two shots; several received placebo; per-sample allocation not given. Repertoires come from day 63 after the first vaccine or placebo injection. Sequenced here: peripheral blood, sampled in a trial of Ad26.COV2.S vaccine versus placebo. The chain employs TRBV29-1 and TRBJ1-1; D is possibly TRBD1 (5 bases). The source is a person between 18 and 65 years old who received the Ad26.COV2.S COVID-19 vaccine or a placebo. The CDR3 DNA sequence: TGCAGCGTGAGGACGGAGGGGACTGAAGCTTTCTTT. As protein: CSVRTEGTEAFF.